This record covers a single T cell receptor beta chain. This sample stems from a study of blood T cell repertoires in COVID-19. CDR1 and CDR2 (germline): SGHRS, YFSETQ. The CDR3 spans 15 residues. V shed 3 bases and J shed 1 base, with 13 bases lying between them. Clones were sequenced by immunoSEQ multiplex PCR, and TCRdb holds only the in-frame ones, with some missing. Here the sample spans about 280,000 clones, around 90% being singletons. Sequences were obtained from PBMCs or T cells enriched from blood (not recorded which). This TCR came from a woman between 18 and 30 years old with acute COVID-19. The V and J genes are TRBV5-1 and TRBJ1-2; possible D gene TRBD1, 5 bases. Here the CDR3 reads CASSSLVTDNYGYTF. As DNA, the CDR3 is TGCGCCAGCAGCTCCCTAGTGACAGATAACTATGGCTACACCTTC.